Each of the 11 T cell receptor beta chains below was sequenced from the same sample in a study of immune characterization of retroperitoneal liposarcoma. TCRdb fed the PCR reads into MiXCR, producing one record per CDR3 protein. Among some 20,000 distinct CDR3 sequences listed, 37% were seen once. The sequenced sample consisted of blood. These TCRs come from a male donor with retroperitoneal liposarcoma.

A few counts support this clonotype. V and J are TRBV12-3 or TRBV12-4 and TRBJ2-1; 7 nucleotides match TRBD1. V lost 3 bases to trimming and J lost 2 bases; unmatched junction nucleotides: 1. This CDR3 is built from 14 residues. DNA for the CDR3: TGTGCCAGCAGTTTCGGGACAGCCTACAATGAGCAGTTCTTC. This codes for CASSFGTAYNEQFF.

CDR3 in DNA: TGTGCCAGCAGGAAAGGCAGGGCATGGGAGCCCCAGTACTTC. Translation gives CASRKGRAWEPQYF. The chain links TRBV6-1 to TRBJ2-7; D may match TRBD1 or TRBD2 (5 bases each). Germline CDR1 reads MNHNS; CDR2 reads SASEGT. V was trimmed by 6 bases and J by 10 bases, leaving 22 bases between them. The CDR3 is 14 residues long.

This clonotype turned up a few times. The gene calls are TRBV28 and TRBJ2-3; tentatively, D is TRBD1 (7 bases). From germline, CDR1 is MDHEN and CDR2 SYDVKM. Deletions cut 5 bases from V and 2 bases from J, with 11 bases between. This CDR3 comprises 14 residues. This CDR3 reads CASSAGQNTDTQYF. DNA for the CDR3: TGTGCCAGCAGTGCGGGACAGAACACAGATACGCAGTATTTT.

V gene TRBV11-2 combines with J gene TRBJ2-3; weak D call: TRBD1 (6 bases). The CDR3 sequence is 17 residues long. Trimming shortened V by 4 bases and J by 0 bases, and 17 bases separated the two germline ends. CDR1 and CDR2 from the germline V gene are SGHAT and FQNNGV. CDR3 sequence: CASSSRQARRSTDTQYF. CDR3 bases: TGTGCCAGCAGCTCAAGACAGGCGCGCCGGAGCACAGATACGCAGTATTTT.

This clonotype has only a few counts. The chain has TRBV6-1 and TRBJ2-2; 8 bases are shared with TRBD1. CDR1 and CDR2 from the germline V gene are MNHNS and SASEGT. J gave up 6 bases and V 5 bases, and 8 bases lay outside the gene matches. The CDR3 is made up of 15 amino acids. The CDR3 DNA is TGTGCCAGCAGTCACCGACAGGGGTTGCCCGGGGAGCTGTTTTTT. It encodes CASSHRQGLPGELFF.

In its sample, this clonotype ranks as medium-sized. The chain joins TRBV7-2 to TRBJ2-5; D gene uncertain. The V gene lost 3 bases and the J gene lost 11 bases, with 19 bases spanning the gap. The CDR3 extends over 14 amino acids. The germline V gene has CDR1 SGHTA and CDR2 FQGNSA. The CDR3 nucleotides are TGTGCCAGCAGCTTGGCGAAGGAGTCCTATGAGCAGTACTTC. As protein: CASSLAKESYEQYF.

With regard to this clonotype: A read error may account for a junction end that differs from germline. J is TRBJ2-3 and V is TRBV12-3 or TRBV12-4; 8 nucleotides agree with TRBD1. The CDR3 is 19 amino acids. The CDR3 sequence: CASNSTGPGGLGGTDTHYF. The CDR3 DNA is TGTGCCAGCAATTCCACCGGCCCAGGGGGCTTGGGGGGCACAGATACGCATTATTTT.

This chain uses TRBV6-4 with TRBJ2-1, with 9 nucleotides matching TRBD2. V lost 0 bases, J lost 9 bases, and 3 bases stayed unmatched. Looked up from germline, CDR1 is MRHNA and CDR2 is SNTAGT. The CDR3 totals 14 residues. The CDR3 here is CASSDSAGGSEQFF. The CDR3 DNA follows: TGTGCCAGCAGTGACTCGGCGGGAGGGAGTGAGCAGTTCTTC.

This clonotype occurred many times. The V call is TRBV10-3, the J call TRBJ1-2, with 7 positions matching TRBD1. Germline V gives CDR1 ENHRY, CDR2 SYGVKD. Trimming cost V 7 bases and J 2 bases; bases outside gene matches: 10. This CDR3 contains 15 residues. CDR3 bases: TGTGCCATCATGAAGGACTCAGGGGGAAACTATGGCTACACCTTC. This translates into CAIMKDSGGNYGYTF.

The chain uses TRBV7-6 and TRBJ1-2; TRBD1 might be the D (5 bases). Germline CDR1 SGHVS, CDR2 FNYEAQ. V lost 3 bases and J lost 8, with 16 bases in between. The CDR3 is 14 amino acids. CDR3 residues: CASSFSLGTEGYTF. The CDR3 bases are TGTGCCAGCAGCTTTTCTCTCGGGACCGAGGGCTACACCTTC.

The V and J genes are TRBV7-2 and TRBJ1-3, with a weak D call TRBD1 (6 bases). Germline lookup yields CDR1 SGHTA and CDR2 FQGNSA. Trimming pared 4 bases from V and 4 bases from J, leaving 11 bases between. This CDR3 has 14 residues. The DNA for the CDR3 is TGTGCCAGCAGCTCCCGAACAGGGGGAAACACCATATATTTT. Protein: CASSSRTGGNTIYF.